Below, 23 T cell receptor beta chains from the same sample are listed, as sequenced in a study of blood T cell repertoires in COVID-19. Clones were read by immunoSEQ multiplex PCR, and TCRdb kept only the in-frame ones, dropping some. The table shows 95,000 to 150,000 clones, with 80% to 90% occurring only once. The sample comprised peripheral blood. All receptors come from a woman aged 45-59 years with active or convalescent COVID-19.

This chain links TRBV11-2 with TRBJ2-7; 7 bases match TRBD2. The germline gives CDR1 SGHAT, CDR2 FQNNGV. This CDR3 region has 15 residues. V trimming: 1 base; J trimming: 4 bases; junction bases outside the gene matches: 7. The CDR3 protein is CASSLGGGGLYEQYF. CDR3 sequence (DNA): TGTGCCAGCAGCTTAGGGGGCGGGGGTTTGTACGAGCAGTACTTC.

The rearrangement joins TRBV12-3 or TRBV12-4 to TRBJ1-2, with 7 bases aligning to TRBD1. The CDR3 covers 13 residues. The trim removed 6 bases at V and 5 bases at J, leaving 6 bases unmatched. The CDR3, as DNA: TGTGCCAGCAGCCCAGACAGGGATTATGGCTACACCTTC. Translation: CASSPDRDYGYTF.

This clone has just one count. V usage is TRBV11-1 and J usage is TRBJ2-7; no definite D call. The germline V and J ends were trimmed by 5 bases and 2 bases, with 7 bases remaining between them. The CDR3 sequence is 12 residues long. Germline assignment: CDR1 SGHAT and CDR2 FQDESV (reference sequence). The CDR3 is CASSTNTYEQYF. The CDR3 nucleotides are TGTGCCAGCAGCACTAACACCTACGAGCAGTACTTC.

A word on this clone: One end of the junction varies from germline; a read error may be responsible. The CDR3 here is CASRLAGQADEQFF. The DNA of the CDR3 is TGCGCCAGCAGGTTGGCTGGACAGGCAGATGAGCAGTTCTTC. The chain employs TRBV5-1 and TRBJ2-1; 7 bases align to TRBD1. Germline-derived CDR1 and CDR2 are SGHRS and YFSETQ. The CDR3 extends over 14 amino acids.

V is TRBV11-1 and J is TRBJ1-2; D is unclear. The CDR3 covers 11 residues. CDR1 SGHAT and CDR2 FQDESV come from the germline V gene (reference sequence). V gave up 8 bases and J gave up 4 bases, with 8 bases separating them. The CDR3 spells CASGSGYGYTF. DNA of the CDR3: TGTGCCAGCGGGTCGGGCTATGGCTACACCTTC.

Written as DNA, the CDR3 is TGTGCCAGCAGTTTTCAGGGTACTGGAAACACCATATATTTT. Its protein is CASSFQGTGNTIYF. The rearrangement uses TRBV28 and TRBJ1-3; a weak D match, TRBD1 (5 bases). CDR1 and CDR2 (germline): MDHEN, SYDVKM. V dropped 3 bases and J dropped 2 bases, with 8 bases sitting between them. CDR3 size: 14 residues.

The chain combines TRBV5-6 with TRBJ2-1; D unclear. There are 16 residues in the CDR3. Per germline, CDR1 SGHDT and CDR2 YYEEEE. V shed 4 bases and J shed 0 bases, with 14 bases lying between them. The CDR3 region has the DNA TGTGCCAGCAGCCTTCCTGCGGATAGCTCCTACAATGAGCAGTTCTTC. This encodes CASSLPADSSYNEQFF. The full variable domain, completed using reference TRBV5-6 and TRBJ2-1, is DAGVTQSPTHLIKTRGQQVTLRCSPKSGHDTVSWYQQALGQGPQFIFQYYEEEERQRGNFPDRFSGHQFPNYSSELNVNALLLGDSALYLCASSLPADSSYNEQFFGPGTRLTVL.

J is TRBJ2-2 and V is TRBV7-2, with 12 bases aligning to TRBD2. Germline-derived CDR1 and CDR2 are SGHTA and FQGNSA. V gave up 5 bases and J gave up 0 bases; unmatched junction bases: 7. This CDR3 region has 18 residues. CDR3 region: CASSPRGLAGTNTGELFF. For the CDR3, the DNA is TGTGCCAGCAGCCCCCGGGGACTAGCGGGTACGAACACCGGGGAGCTGTTTTTT.

This chain uses TRBV28 with TRBJ2-1; D not resolved. This CDR3 spans 12 amino acids. The germline V gene encodes CDR1 MDHEN and CDR2 SYDVKM. Trimming shortened V by 6 bases and J by 8 bases, and 11 bases separated the two germline ends. The CDR3 reads CASSYPSDEQFF. The CDR3, as DNA: TGTGCCAGCAGCTACCCTTCCGATGAGCAGTTCTTC.

The chain carries TRBV7-9 and TRBJ2-2; D is possibly TRBD2 (7 bases). Trimming stripped 2 bases from V and 3 bases from J, with 13 bases between. Germline CDR1 SEHNR, CDR2 FQNEAQ (reference sequence). This CDR3 has 16 amino acids. CDR3 region: CASSLSLGGHTGELFF. The CDR3 DNA sequence: TGTGCCAGCAGCTTATCTCTGGGGGGGCACACCGGGGAGCTGTTTTTT.

The V and J genes are TRBV5-1 and TRBJ1-4; D gene ambiguous. This CDR3 contains 14 residues. Trimming removed 0 bases at V and 4 bases at J, with 7 bases between. Germline V CDR1 and CDR2: SGHRS, YFSETQ. Here the CDR3 reads CASSLGQYNEKLFF. CDR3 bases: TGCGCCAGCAGCTTGGGGCAGTATAATGAAAAACTGTTTTTT.

The V call is TRBV10-3, the J call TRBJ2-3; 12 nucleotides line up with TRBD2. Germline CDR1 is ENHRY and CDR2 is SYGVKD. The ends lost 6 bases at V and 3 bases at J; junction bases unmatched: 10. The CDR3 length is 17 residues. This chain's CDR3 is CAIRQASGRAKTDTQYF. The CDR3 DNA reads TGTGCCATCAGGCAAGCTAGCGGGAGGGCCAAGACAGATACGCAGTATTTT.

This clone was picked up one time. The chain carries TRBV10-2 and TRBJ1-1; no definite D call. CDR1 and CDR2 (germline): WSHSY, SAAADI. The germline V and J ends were trimmed by 6 bases and 3 bases, with 11 bases remaining between them. This CDR3 is 13 amino acids long. CDR3 coding DNA: TGCGCCAGCAGCAATCGAGGAGACACTGAAGCTTTCTTT. Protein sequence: CASSNRGDTEAFF.

CDR3 in amino acids: CASSKIGQGDSDTQYF. CDR3 sequence (DNA): TGTGCCAGCAGTAAAATAGGACAGGGGGATAGTGATACGCAGTATTTT. The chain links TRBV28 to TRBJ2-3; 10 nucleotides line up with TRBD1. This CDR3 has 16 amino acids. The V and J ends lost 5 bases and 6 bases, in that order; junction bases with no gene match: 11. Germline V gives CDR1 MDHEN, CDR2 SYDVKM.

V is TRBV28 and J is TRBJ2-5, with 7 positions matching TRBD1. CDR1 MDHEN and CDR2 SYDVKM come from the germline V gene. The CDR3 is 13 residues long. V lost 6 bases to trimming and J lost 9 bases; unmatched junction nucleotides: 10. CDR3 bases: TGTGCCAGCAGGACGACAGGGCTTGGGGCCCAGTACTTC. Translating it yields CASRTTGLGAQYF.

The gene calls are TRBV3-1 (or the pseudogene TRBV3-2) and TRBJ2-7; possible D gene TRBD1, 6 bases. The CDR3 length is 13 residues. V dropped 4 bases and J dropped 5 bases, with 12 bases sitting between them. CDR1 LGHDT and CDR2 YNNKEL come from the germline V gene (reference sequence). As DNA, the CDR3 is TGTGCCAGCAGCCCCGCAGGGACACACGAGCAGTACTTC. It yields the protein CASSPAGTHEQYF.

This chain joins TRBV29-1 and TRBJ2-2; TRBD2 aligns across 8 bases. The trim removed 2 bases at V and 1 base at J, leaving 12 bases unmatched. The CDR3 runs to 18 residues. The germline V gene encodes CDR1 SQVTM and CDR2 ANQGSEA. CDR3 sequence: CSVESPGGSGKNTGELFF. The DNA of the CDR3 is TGCAGCGTTGAATCCCCGGGGGGGAGCGGGAAGAACACCGGGGAGCTGTTTTTT.

V gene TRBV27 combines with J gene TRBJ1-2; D gene uncertain. The CDR3 is 15 residues long. The V gene's germline CDR1 is MNHEY and CDR2 SMNVEV (reference sequence). V lost 2 bases, J lost 0 bases, and 10 bases lay in between. The CDR3 loop reads CASSLKALANYGYTF. In nucleotides, the CDR3 is TGTGCCAGCAGTTTAAAGGCCCTAGCTAACTATGGCTACACCTTC.

The rearrangement uses TRBV6-1 and TRBJ2-5; 10 bases line up with TRBD2. This CDR3 has 15 residues. Germline trimming cut 5 bases from V and 0 bases from J; bases unmatched to any gene: 3. Germline V gene lookup returns CDR1 MNHNS and CDR2 SASEGT. CDR3 DNA: TGTGCCAGCAGTTCCACTAGCGGGGACCAAGAGACCCAGTACTTC. Protein product: CASSSTSGDQETQYF.

The chain uses TRBV28 and TRBJ1-5; D uncertain. This CDR3 comprises 14 residues. Germline V CDR1 and CDR2: MDHEN, SYDVKM. V lost 5 bases, J lost 4 bases, and 12 bases lay in between. The CDR3 DNA reads as TGTGCCAGCAGTCCCCCGGACTGGAATCAGCCCCAGCATTTT. Translating it yields CASSPPDWNQPQHF.

This rearrangement joins TRBV6-5 to TRBJ2-7; tentative D call: TRBD2 (6 bases). Germline CDR1 MNHEY, CDR2 SVGAGI. This CDR3 comprises 15 residues. Trimming cost V 5 bases and J 3 bases, with 17 bases left between them. CDR3 in DNA: TGTGCCAGCAGTCCGGCAGTCGGACTATTCTACGAGCAGTACTTC. It codes for CASSPAVGLFYEQYF.

V gene TRBV10-2 combines with J gene TRBJ2-3; TRBD2 matches 8 bases. Germline V gives CDR1 WSHSY, CDR2 SAAADI. CDR3 length: 16 residues. V shed 7 bases and J 3 bases; nucleotides not matched to a gene: 12. The CDR3 nucleotides read TGCGCCAGCACCCCGTCCGGGAGGGCTAGGACAGATACGCAGTATTTT. Its translation: CASTPSGRARTDTQYF.

This clone has a single count. This chain links TRBV7-3 with TRBJ2-7; D gene uncertain. The ends were cut back, 2 bases at V and 1 base at J, with 9 bases in the middle. This CDR3 is built from 14 residues. Germline V lookup: CDR1 SGHTA, CDR2 FQGTGA. The CDR3 sequence: CASSLVAGSYEQYF. In DNA form, the CDR3 reads TGTGCCAGCAGCTTAGTAGCCGGGTCCTACGAGCAGTACTTC.